The 15 T cell receptor beta chains reported below all come from one sample, sequenced in a study of T cell changes during pregnancy in multiple sclerosis. Assay used: immunoSEQ multiplex PCR; TCRdb lists only in-frame clones, some missing. The profile shows about 77,000 clones, around 89% of them singletons. Sequenced material: peripheral blood, taken before pregnancy. The receptor source for this set is a female donor with multiple sclerosis, enrolled in a pregnancy study.

The CDR3 DNA reads TGTGCCAGCAGTCATGACAGGTTTGTTATGGAGACTGAAGCTTTCTTT. Translated: CASSHDRFVMETEAFF. The chain uses TRBV28 and TRBJ1-1; a weak D match, TRBD1 (6 bases). Germline assignment: CDR1 MDHEN and CDR2 SYDVKM. Deletions cut 5 bases from V and 5 bases from J, with 21 bases between. There are 16 residues in the CDR3. The full variable domain, in which reference TRBV28 and TRBJ1-1 provide the parts outside the CDR3, is DVKVTQSSRYLVKRTGEKVFLECVQDMDHENMFWYRQDPGLGLRLIYFSYDVKMKEKGDIPEGYSVSREKKERFSLILESASTNQTSMYLCASSHDRFVMETEAFFGQGTRLTVV.

The V call is TRBV4-3, the J call TRBJ2-7; D is uncertain. The CDR3 sequence is 16 residues long. Germline loops: CDR1 LGHNA, CDR2 YSLEER. V was clipped by 1 base and J by 3 bases, with 16 bases between them. CDR3 protein: CASSQGAGRWIYEQYF. Written as DNA, the CDR3 is TGCGCCAGCAGCCAAGGGGCTGGGCGTTGGATCTACGAGCAGTACTTC.

This rearrangement joins TRBV6-5 to TRBJ2-3; D gene uncertain. CDR1 and CDR2 from the germline V gene are MNHEY and SVGAGI. Trimming shortened V by 2 bases and J by 4 bases, and 7 bases separated the two germline ends. The CDR3 length is 13 residues. CDR3 amino acids: CASSYTLSDTQYF. CDR3 sequence (DNA): TGTGCCAGCAGTTACACTTTGTCAGATACGCAGTATTTT.

A single count supports this clone. The gene calls are TRBV4-3 and TRBJ2-5; maybe TRBD2 (7 bases). Trimming pared 0 bases from V and 5 bases from J, leaving 16 bases between. There are 16 residues in the CDR3. Germline V gene data show CDR1 as LGHNA and CDR2 as YSLEER. The DNA for the CDR3 is TGCGCCAGCAGCCAAGATCACCGGGGGGCCTGGGAGACCCAGTACTTC. It is translated as CASSQDHRGAWETQYF.

This chain uses TRBV7-2 with TRBJ1-2, with a possible D match to TRBD1 (5 bases). This CDR3 contains 14 residues. The germline CDR1 and CDR2 sequences are SGHTA and FQGNSA. V lost 7 bases and J 3 bases, leaving 15 bases between the germline ends. CDR3 residues: CASKPGPGHYGYTF. The CDR3 DNA follows: TGTGCCAGCAAGCCAGGGCCAGGGCACTATGGCTACACCTTC.

This chain uses TRBV28 with TRBJ1-1; 10 bases agree with TRBD1. Unmatched junction bases numbered 5, after V lost 7 bases and J lost 3 bases. The CDR3 is 14 amino acids. Germline loops: CDR1 MDHEN, CDR2 SYDVKM. The CDR3 loop reads CASTDRGYDTEAFF. The CDR3 DNA reads as TGTGCCAGCACGGACAGGGGGTATGACACTGAAGCTTTCTTT.

The chain joins TRBV2 to TRBJ2-1, with D perhaps matching TRBD2 (6 bases). V dropped 0 bases and J dropped 8 bases, with 20 bases sitting between them. The CDR3 is 17 residues long. Germline V lookup: CDR1 SNHLY, CDR2 FYNNEI. CDR3 residues: CASSEAWREPLTYEQFF. The CDR3 nucleotides read TGTGCCAGCAGTGAAGCGTGGCGGGAACCTCTAACTTATGAGCAGTTCTTC.

This chain links TRBV2 with TRBJ2-7; 7 bases are a match to TRBD1. CDR3 length equals 16 residues. V shed 7 bases and J 0 bases; nucleotides not matched to a gene: 12. Germline CDR1 SNHLY, CDR2 FYNNEI. The CDR3 reads CASTPDTGQNSYEQYF. The CDR3 bases are TGTGCCAGCACCCCTGATACGGGACAGAACTCCTACGAGCAGTACTTC.

This rearrangement joins TRBV6-5 to TRBJ1-1, with 8 positions matching TRBD1. Germline V lookup: CDR1 MNHEY, CDR2 SVGAGI. This CDR3 has 13 amino acids. The ends lost 8 bases at V and 6 bases at J; junction bases unmatched: 8. This chain's CDR3 is CASQGGQVSEAFF. DNA of the CDR3: TGTGCCAGCCAAGGGGGACAGGTCTCTGAAGCTTTCTTT.

The table lists this clone with a few counts. The rearrangement links TRBV18 to TRBJ1-5; TRBD1 matches at 7 bases. Germline loops: CDR1 KGHSH, CDR2 LQKENI. CDR3 length: 15 residues. After removal of 8 bases from V and 6 bases from J, the junction contained 13 bases not matched to a gene. CDR3 DNA sequence: TGTGCCAGCACCCCCCGACAGGGAGGTGGTCAGCCCCAGCATTTT. The encoded protein is CASTPRQGGGQPQHF.

The V gene is TRBV6-5, the J gene TRBJ2-3; 7 positions match TRBD1. The V segment lost 6 bases and the J segment 4 bases; nucleotides outside the gene matches: 7. This CDR3 is 14 amino acids long. The germline V gene has CDR1 MNHEY and CDR2 SVGAGI. The CDR3 region has the DNA TGTGCCAGCAGAGAGACAGGGTTTCCAGATACGCAGTATTTT. This sequence encodes CASRETGFPDTQYF.

This clone was observed a single time. The J gene is TRBJ2-7, the V gene TRBV29-1, with TRBD2 matching 9 bases. This CDR3 region has 13 residues. Germline V lookup: CDR1 SQVTM, CDR2 ANQGSEA. V shed 6 bases, J shed 2 bases, and the junction held 5 bases outside the gene matches. The CDR3 nucleotides read TGCAGCGTGCGGGGGGGAACGACCTACGAGCAGTACTTC. Amino acids: CSVRGGTTYEQYF.

This sequence joins TRBV27 and TRBJ2-7; a weak D match, TRBD2 (6 bases). The CDR3 loop spans 12 amino acids. Trimming cost V 8 bases and J 2 bases, with 10 bases left between them. Germline CDR1 reads MNHEY; CDR2 reads SMNVEV (reference sequence). CDR3 in amino acids: CASSTGAYEQYF. For the CDR3, the DNA is TGTGCCAGCTCTACGGGGGCCTACGAGCAGTACTTC.

Only a few counts were recorded for this clone. The chain uses TRBV2 and TRBJ2-3; TRBD2 might be the D (7 bases). From germline, CDR1 is SNHLY and CDR2 FYNNEI. The CDR3 sequence is 16 residues long. Trimming took off 2 bases at V and 0 bases at J, with 12 bases between the two ends. The CDR3 sequence: CASSEWGGASTDTQYF. The CDR3 DNA reads TGTGCCAGCAGTGAATGGGGGGGGGCTAGCACAGATACGCAGTATTTT.

The V and J genes are TRBV5-6 and TRBJ2-5; D gene uncertain. This CDR3 is 13 amino acids long. Germline CDR1 is SGHDT and CDR2 is YYEEEE. Trimming stripped 4 bases from V and 4 bases from J, with 11 bases between. This CDR3 is CASSPDPGETQYF. Here the CDR3 DNA reads TGTGCCAGCAGCCCGGATCCAGGAGAGACCCAGTACTTC.